Listed here are 15 T cell receptor beta chains from one sample, sequenced in a study of blood T cells in healthy people across ages. Through a sample-barcoded 5' primer and a J-beta primer mix, a second PCR was run for roughly 6 to 11 cycles. TCRdb re-derived calls from the 5' RACE reads in MiXCR, one entry per CDR3 protein. This table holds about 1.6 million distinct CDR3 sequences, around 35% found once. Sequences were obtained from blood. The receptors originated from a woman aged 25 to 39 in good health.

This chain joins TRBV6-2 or TRBV6-3 and TRBJ1-1, with a possible D match to TRBD1 (6 bases). Germline V gene sequence: CDR1 MNHEY, CDR2 SVGEGT. This CDR3 contains 16 residues. Trimming took off 2 bases at V and 0 bases at J, with 13 bases between the two ends. The CDR3, as DNA: TGTGCCAGCAGTTACGCCGGGGGGCGCGTGAACACTGAAGCTTTCTTT. Translating gives CASSYAGGRVNTEAFF.

This clonotype was counted only a few times. The rearrangement uses TRBV5-8 and TRBJ1-2; the D is unclear. The CDR3 covers 15 residues. Germline CDR1 is SGHTS and CDR2 is YDEGEE. V lost 0 bases and J 0 bases, leaving 9 bases between the germline ends. The CDR3 DNA is TGTGCCAGCAGCTTGGATCTGAGCACTAACTATGGCTACACCTTC. It is translated as CASSLDLSTNYGYTF.

This clonotype turned up a few times. The chain joins TRBV20-1 to TRBJ1-2, with D uncertain. Germline assignment: CDR1 DFQATT and CDR2 SNEGSKA (reference sequence). V lost 3 bases and J lost 4, with 18 bases in between. The CDR3 totals 15 residues. CDR3 in amino acids: CSASGIPRSTYGYTF. CDR3 in DNA: TGCAGTGCTAGTGGTATTCCCCGATCTACCTATGGCTACACCTTC.

The chain combines TRBV6-1 with TRBJ1-2, with unresolved D. The CDR3 contains 13 residues. From germline, CDR1 is MNHNS and CDR2 SASEGT. V was trimmed by 7 bases and J by 3 bases, leaving 12 bases between them. Here the CDR3 reads CASTERQYYGYTF. CDR3 nucleotide sequence: TGTGCCAGCACCGAACGGCAGTACTATGGCTACACCTTC.

V and J are TRBV27 and TRBJ2-7; 9 nucleotides line up with TRBD1. V lost 5 bases and J lost 1; bases outside the gene matches: 6. Germline CDR1 is MNHEY and CDR2 is SMNVEV (reference sequence). The CDR3 loop spans 15 amino acids. The CDR3 spells CASSRQGDYSYEQYF. The CDR3 DNA is TGTGCCAGCAGTCGACAGGGGGACTATTCCTACGAGCAGTACTTC.

This clonotype was recorded a few times. The chain has TRBV27 and TRBJ1-5; D uncertain. Trimming removed 4 bases from V and 6 bases from J, with 10 bases in between. Germline V CDR1 and CDR2: MNHEY, SMNVEV (reference sequence). CDR3 length equals 13 residues. CDR3: CASSSQVLQPQHF. CDR3 nucleotide sequence: TGTGCCAGCAGTTCCCAGGTACTTCAGCCCCAGCATTTT.

CDR3 sequence reads: CASSKGPGSPYGYTF. CDR3 nucleotides: TGTGCCAGCAGCAAAGGACCAGGGAGCCCCTATGGCTACACCTTC. This chain connects TRBV21-1 to TRBJ1-2; the table's D call, TRBD1, was not checked against the DNA. TRBV21-1 counts as a pseudogene. This CDR3 contains 15 residues.

On this clonotype: Its ends do not fully match the called genes, so a read error is possible. The CDR3 sequence is CAGRSGNQETQYF. The CDR3 bases are TGTGCCGGCAGGAGCGGGAACCAAGAGACCCAGTACTTC. The chain couples TRBV12-3 or TRBV12-4 to TRBJ2-5; 7 bases are a match to TRBD2. The length of the CDR3 is 13 residues.

This clonotype has only a few counts. The chain carries TRBV20-1 and TRBJ2-1, with 8 bases aligning to TRBD1. V shed 0 bases and J 7 bases; nucleotides not matched to a gene: 20. From germline, CDR1 is DFQATT and CDR2 SNEGSKA (reference sequence). There are 19 residues in the CDR3. The CDR3 DNA is TGCAGTGCTAGAGATGTCCACCGTCCCGAGGACAGGGTAGAAAATGAGCAGTTCTTC. Its protein is CSARDVHRPEDRVENEQFF.

This clonotype was detected ten times or more. The chain combines TRBV27 with TRBJ2-7, with no clear D. V gave up 3 bases and J gave up 0 bases, with 6 bases separating them. This CDR3 has 13 amino acids. From germline, CDR1 is MNHEY and CDR2 SMNVEV (reference sequence). The chain's CDR3 is CASSFDTSYEQYF. The CDR3 coding sequence is TGTGCCAGCAGTTTTGACACCTCCTACGAGCAGTACTTC.

This clonotype was counted between two and nine times. The chain is built from TRBV20-1 and TRBJ1-6, with D possibly being TRBD1 (6 bases). Germline V gene data show CDR1 as DFQATT and CDR2 as SNEGSKA (reference sequence). Trimming pared 0 bases from V and 8 bases from J, leaving 14 bases between. This CDR3 has 15 residues. The CDR3 coding sequence is TGCAGTGCTAGAGATGGGGGGGCGGTGCATTCACCCCTCCACTTT. Its translation: CSARDGGAVHSPLHF.

DNA for the CDR3: TGTGCCAGCAGCGTAGAGGCTAGCGGTAAGGGTACGCAGTATTTT. Its protein is CASSVEASGKGTQYF. The rearrangement uses TRBV9 and TRBJ2-3; 7 bases map to TRBD2. The trim removed 0 bases at V and 8 bases at J, leaving 9 bases unmatched. The CDR3 sequence is 15 residues long. Germline V gene data show CDR1 as SGDLS and CDR2 as YYNGEE.

This clonotype was found a few times. The rearrangement joins TRBV7-3 to TRBJ2-7, with D hard to call. CDR1 and CDR2 (germline): SGHTA, FQGTGA. This CDR3 is built from 15 residues. V gave up 4 bases and J gave up 3 bases, with 16 bases separating them. The DNA for the CDR3 is TGTGCCAGCAGCTCCCCCCCCCACGGGCTCTACGAGCAGTACTTC. Protein product: CASSSPPHGLYEQYF.

This sequence joins TRBV28 and TRBJ1-2; D may be TRBD1 (6 bases). The germline V and J ends were trimmed by 10 bases and 0 bases, with 15 bases remaining between them. Per germline, CDR1 MDHEN and CDR2 SYDVKM. The CDR3 is 14 amino acids. The CDR3 DNA reads TGTGCCATCCGAACAGGGCGGGCTAACTATGGCTACACCTTC. Its protein product is CAIRTGRANYGYTF.

This sequence joins TRBV6-5 and TRBJ2-3, with D possibly matching TRBD2 (5 bases). V lost 8 bases and J 4 bases, leaving 10 bases between the germline ends. The length of the CDR3 is 12 residues. Germline CDR1 MNHEY, CDR2 SVGAGI. The CDR3 nucleotides are TGTGCCAGCCGTCGGGGTTCAGATACGCAGTATTTT. Amino acid sequence: CASRRGSDTQYF.